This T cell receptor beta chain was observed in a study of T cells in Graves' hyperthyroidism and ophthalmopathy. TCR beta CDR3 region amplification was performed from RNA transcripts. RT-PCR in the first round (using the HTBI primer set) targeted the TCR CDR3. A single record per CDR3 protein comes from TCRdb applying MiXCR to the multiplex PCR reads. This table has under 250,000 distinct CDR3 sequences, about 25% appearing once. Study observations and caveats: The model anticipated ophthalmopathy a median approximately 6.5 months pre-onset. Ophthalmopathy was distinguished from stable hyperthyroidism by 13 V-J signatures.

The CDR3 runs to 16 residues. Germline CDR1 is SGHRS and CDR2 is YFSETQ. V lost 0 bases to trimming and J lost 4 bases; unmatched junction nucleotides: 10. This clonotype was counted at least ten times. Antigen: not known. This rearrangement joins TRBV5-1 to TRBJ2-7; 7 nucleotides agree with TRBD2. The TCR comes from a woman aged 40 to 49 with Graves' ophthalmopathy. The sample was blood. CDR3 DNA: TGCGCCAGCAGCTTGGAGAGACTAGCACTTGGGTACGAGCAGTACTTC. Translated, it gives CASSLERLALGYEQYF. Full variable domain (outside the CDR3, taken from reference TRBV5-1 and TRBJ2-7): KAGVTQTPRYLIKTRGQQVTLSCSPISGHRSVSWYQQTPGQGLQFLFEYFSETQRNKGNFPGRFSGRQFSNSRSEMNVSTLELGDSALYLCASSLERLALGYEQYFGPGTRLTVT.